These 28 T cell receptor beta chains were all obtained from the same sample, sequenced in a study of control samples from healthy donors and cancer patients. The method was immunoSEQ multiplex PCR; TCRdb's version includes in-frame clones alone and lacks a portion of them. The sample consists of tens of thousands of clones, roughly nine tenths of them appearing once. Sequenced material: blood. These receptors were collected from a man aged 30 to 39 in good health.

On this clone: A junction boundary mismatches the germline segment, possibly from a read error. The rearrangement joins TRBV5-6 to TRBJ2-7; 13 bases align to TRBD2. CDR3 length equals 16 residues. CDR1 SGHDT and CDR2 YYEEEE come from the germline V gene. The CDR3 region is CANSPGLAGTSYEQYF. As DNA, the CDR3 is TGTGCCAACAGCCCGGGACTAGCGGGAACCTCCTACGAGCAGTACTTC. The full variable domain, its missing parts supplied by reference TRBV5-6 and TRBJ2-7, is DAGVTQSPTHLIKTRGQQVTLRCSPKSGHDTVSWYQQALGQGPQFIFQYYEEEERQRGNFPDRFSGHQFPNYSSELNVNALLLGDSALYLCANSPGLAGTSYEQYFGPGTRLTVT.

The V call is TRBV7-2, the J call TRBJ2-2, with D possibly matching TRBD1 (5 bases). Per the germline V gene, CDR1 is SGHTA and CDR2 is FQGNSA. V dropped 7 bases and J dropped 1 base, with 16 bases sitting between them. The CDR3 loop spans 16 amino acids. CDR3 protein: CASTRFPTENTGELFF. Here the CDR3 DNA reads TGTGCCAGCACCCGCTTCCCGACAGAGAACACCGGGGAGCTGTTTTTT. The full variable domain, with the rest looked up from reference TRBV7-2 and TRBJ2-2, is GAGVSQSPSNKVTEKGKDVELRCDPISGHTALYWYRQSLGQGLEFLIYFQGNSAPDKSGLPSDRFSAERTGGSVSTLTIQRTQQEDSAVYLCASTRFPTENTGELFFGEGSRLTVL.

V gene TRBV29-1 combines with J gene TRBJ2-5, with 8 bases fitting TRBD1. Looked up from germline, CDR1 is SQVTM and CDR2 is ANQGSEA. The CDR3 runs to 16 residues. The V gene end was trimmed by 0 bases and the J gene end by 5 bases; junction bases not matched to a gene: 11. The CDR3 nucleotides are TGCAGCGTTGAAGATCTACCACAGGGGGACGGGGAGACCCAGTACTTC. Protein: CSVEDLPQGDGETQYF.

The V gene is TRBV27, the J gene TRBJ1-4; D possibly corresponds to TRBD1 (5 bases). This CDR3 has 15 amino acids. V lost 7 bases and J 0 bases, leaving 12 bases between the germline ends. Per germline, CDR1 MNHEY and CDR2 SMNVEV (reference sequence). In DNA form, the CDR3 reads TGTGCCAGCACCGCCGGGACCGCAACTAATGAAAAACTGTTTTTT. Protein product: CASTAGTATNEKLFF.

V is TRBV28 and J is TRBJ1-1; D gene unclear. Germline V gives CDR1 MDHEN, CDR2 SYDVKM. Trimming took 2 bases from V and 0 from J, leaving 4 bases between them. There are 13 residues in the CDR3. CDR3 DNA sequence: TGTGCCAGCAGTTTAACAGTGAACACTGAAGCTTTCTTT. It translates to CASSLTVNTEAFF.

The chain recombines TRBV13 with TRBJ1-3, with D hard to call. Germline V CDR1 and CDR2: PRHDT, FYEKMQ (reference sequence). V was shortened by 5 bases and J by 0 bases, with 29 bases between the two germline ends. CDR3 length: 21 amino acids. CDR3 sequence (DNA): TGTGCCAGCAGCGAGTACGGTAAGGGCAGGCGCGCCGTCCACTCTGGAAACACCATATATTTT. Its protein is CASSEYGKGRRAVHSGNTIYF.

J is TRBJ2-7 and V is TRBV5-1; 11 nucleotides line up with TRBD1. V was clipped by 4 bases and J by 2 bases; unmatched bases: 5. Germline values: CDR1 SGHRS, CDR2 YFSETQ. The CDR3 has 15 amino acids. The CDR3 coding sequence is TGCGCCAGCAGCAAAGGACAGGGGGCTACCTACGAGCAGTACTTC. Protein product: CASSKGQGATYEQYF.

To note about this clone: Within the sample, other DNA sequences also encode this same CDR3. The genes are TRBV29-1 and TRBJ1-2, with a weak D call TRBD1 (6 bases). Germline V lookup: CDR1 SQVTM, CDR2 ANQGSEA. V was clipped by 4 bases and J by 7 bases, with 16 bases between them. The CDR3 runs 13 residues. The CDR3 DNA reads TGCAGCGTTGCCGGGGGCGCGGGGGGTGGCTACACCTTC. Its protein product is CSVAGGAGGGYTF.

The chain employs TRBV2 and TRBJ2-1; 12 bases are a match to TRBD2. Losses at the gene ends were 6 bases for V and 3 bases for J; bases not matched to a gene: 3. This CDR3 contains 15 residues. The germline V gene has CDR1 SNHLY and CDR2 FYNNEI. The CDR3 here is CASRKTSGSYNEQFF. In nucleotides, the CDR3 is TGTGCCAGCAGGAAGACTAGCGGGAGCTACAATGAGCAGTTCTTC.

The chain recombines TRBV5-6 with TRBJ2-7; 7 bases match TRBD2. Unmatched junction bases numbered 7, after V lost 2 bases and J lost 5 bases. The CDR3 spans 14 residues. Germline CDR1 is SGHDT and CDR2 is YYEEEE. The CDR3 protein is CASSFGLDANEQYF. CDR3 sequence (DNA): TGTGCCAGCAGCTTTGGACTAGATGCGAACGAGCAGTACTTC.

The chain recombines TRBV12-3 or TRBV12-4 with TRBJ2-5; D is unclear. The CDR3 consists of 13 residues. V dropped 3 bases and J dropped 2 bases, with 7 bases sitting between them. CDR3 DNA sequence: TGTGCCAGCAGTTTTTATGAACAAGAGACCCAGTACTTC. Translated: CASSFYEQETQYF.

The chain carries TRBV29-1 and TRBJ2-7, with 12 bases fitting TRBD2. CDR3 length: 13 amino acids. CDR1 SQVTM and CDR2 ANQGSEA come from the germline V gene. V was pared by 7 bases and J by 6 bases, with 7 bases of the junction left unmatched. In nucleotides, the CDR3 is TGCAGCGCACAACTAGCGGGGGGAAGCGAGCAGTACTTC. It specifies CSAQLAGGSEQYF.

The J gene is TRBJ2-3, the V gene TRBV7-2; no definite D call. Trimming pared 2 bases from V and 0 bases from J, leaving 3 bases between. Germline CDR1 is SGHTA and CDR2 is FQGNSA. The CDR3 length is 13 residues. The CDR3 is CASSLLSTDTQYF. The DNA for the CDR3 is TGTGCCAGCAGCTTACTGAGCACAGATACGCAGTATTTT.

The CDR3 sequence is CASSLGAQETQYF. CDR3 DNA sequence: TGTGCCAGCAGTCTGGGAGCTCAAGAGACCCAGTACTTC. This chain links TRBV6-4 with TRBJ2-5, with D perhaps matching TRBD2 (5 bases). V shed 5 bases and J shed 2 bases, with 9 bases lying between them. This CDR3 is built from 13 residues. Germline V lookup: CDR1 MRHNA, CDR2 SNTAGT.

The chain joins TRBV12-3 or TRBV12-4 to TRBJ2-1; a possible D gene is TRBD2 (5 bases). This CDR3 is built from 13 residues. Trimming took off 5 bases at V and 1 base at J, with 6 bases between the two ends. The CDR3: CASSRESYNEQFF. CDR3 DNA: TGTGCCAGCAGTCGGGAATCCTACAATGAGCAGTTCTTC.

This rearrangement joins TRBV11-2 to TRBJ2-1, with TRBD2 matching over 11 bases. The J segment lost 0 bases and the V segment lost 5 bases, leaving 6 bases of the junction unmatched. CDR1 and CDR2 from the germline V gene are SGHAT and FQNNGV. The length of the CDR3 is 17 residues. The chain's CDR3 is CASSRLAGTRSYNEQFF. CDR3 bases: TGTGCCAGCAGCCGACTAGCGGGGACGCGCTCCTACAATGAGCAGTTCTTC.

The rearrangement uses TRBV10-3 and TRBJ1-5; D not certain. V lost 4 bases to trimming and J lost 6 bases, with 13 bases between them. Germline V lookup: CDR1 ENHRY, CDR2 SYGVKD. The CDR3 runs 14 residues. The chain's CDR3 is CAISVGREGQPQHF. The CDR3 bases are TGTGCCATCAGTGTCGGAAGGGAAGGTCAGCCCCAGCATTTT.

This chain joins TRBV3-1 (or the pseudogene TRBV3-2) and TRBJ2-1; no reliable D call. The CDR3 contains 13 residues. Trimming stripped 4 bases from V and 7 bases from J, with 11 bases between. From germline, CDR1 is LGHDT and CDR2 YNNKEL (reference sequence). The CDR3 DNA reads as TGTGCCAGCAGCCCCCGGGCGCCTAATGAGCAGTTCTTC. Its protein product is CASSPRAPNEQFF.

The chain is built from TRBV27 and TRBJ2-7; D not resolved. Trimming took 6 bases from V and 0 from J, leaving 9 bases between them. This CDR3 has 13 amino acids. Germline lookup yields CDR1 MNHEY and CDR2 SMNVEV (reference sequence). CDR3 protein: CASRIGSSYEQYF. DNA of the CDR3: TGTGCCAGCAGAATAGGAAGCTCCTACGAGCAGTACTTC.

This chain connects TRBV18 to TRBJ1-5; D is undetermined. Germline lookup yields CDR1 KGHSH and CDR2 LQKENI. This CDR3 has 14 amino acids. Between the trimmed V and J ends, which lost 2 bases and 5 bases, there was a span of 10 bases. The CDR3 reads CASSPGSGDQPQHF. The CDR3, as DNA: TGTGCCAGCTCACCAGGTTCTGGGGATCAGCCCCAGCATTTT.

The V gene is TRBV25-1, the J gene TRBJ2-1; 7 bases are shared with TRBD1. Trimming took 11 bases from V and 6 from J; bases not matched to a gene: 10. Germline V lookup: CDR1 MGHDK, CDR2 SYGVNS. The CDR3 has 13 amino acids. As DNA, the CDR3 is TGTGCCGCCGGAGAGACAGGGCCCAATGAGCAGTTCTTC. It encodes CAAGETGPNEQFF.

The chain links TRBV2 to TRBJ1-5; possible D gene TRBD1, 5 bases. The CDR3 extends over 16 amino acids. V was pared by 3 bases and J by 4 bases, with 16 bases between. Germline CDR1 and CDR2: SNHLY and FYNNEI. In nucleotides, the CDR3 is TGTGCCAGCAGTGACTGGGAAGGGGCAGTTAATCAGCCCCAGCATTTT. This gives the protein CASSDWEGAVNQPQHF.

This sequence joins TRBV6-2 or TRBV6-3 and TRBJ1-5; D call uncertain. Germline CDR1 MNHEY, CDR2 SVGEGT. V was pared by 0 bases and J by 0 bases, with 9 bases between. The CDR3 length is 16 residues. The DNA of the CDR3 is TGTGCCAGCAGTTACTCCCGGGGAAATAGCAATCAGCCCCAGCATTTT. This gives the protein CASSYSRGNSNQPQHF.

The CDR3 DNA reads as TGTGCCAGTAGTAGAAGGCCCACTGAAGCTTTCTTT. Its protein is CASSRRPTEAFF. V and J are TRBV19 and TRBJ1-1, with D hard to call. Germline CDR1 reads LNHDA; CDR2 reads SQIVND (reference sequence). CDR3 length: 12 residues. V shed 4 bases and J shed 4 bases, with 7 bases lying between them. The whole variable domain, filled in from reference TRBV19 and TRBJ1-1, reads DGGITQSPKYLFRKEGQNVTLSCEQNLNHDAMYWYRQDPGQGLRLIYYSQIVNDFQKGDIAEGYSVSREKKESFPLTVTSAQKNPTAFYLCASSRRPTEAFFGQGTRLTVV.

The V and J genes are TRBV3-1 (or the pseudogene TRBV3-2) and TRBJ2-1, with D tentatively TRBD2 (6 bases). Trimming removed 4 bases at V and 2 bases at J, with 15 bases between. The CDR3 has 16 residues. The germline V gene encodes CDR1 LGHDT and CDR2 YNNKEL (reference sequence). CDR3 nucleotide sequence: TGTGCCAGCAGCCGAAACGGGGGATCCACCTACAATGAGCAGTTCTTC. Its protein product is CASSRNGGSTYNEQFF.

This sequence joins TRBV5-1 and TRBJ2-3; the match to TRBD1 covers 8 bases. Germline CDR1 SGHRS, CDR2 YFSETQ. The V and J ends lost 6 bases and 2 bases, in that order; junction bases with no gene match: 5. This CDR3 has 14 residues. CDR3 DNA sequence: TGCGCCAGCAAACAGGGGGGACCCACAGATACGCAGTATTTT. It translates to CASKQGGPTDTQYF.

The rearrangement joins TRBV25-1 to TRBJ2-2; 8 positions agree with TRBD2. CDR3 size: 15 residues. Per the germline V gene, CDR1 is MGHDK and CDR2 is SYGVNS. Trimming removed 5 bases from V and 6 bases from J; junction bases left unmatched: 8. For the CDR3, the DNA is TGTGCCAGCAGTCCAAATATCGGGGGGGCCGGGGAGCTGTTTTTT. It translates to CASSPNIGGAGELFF. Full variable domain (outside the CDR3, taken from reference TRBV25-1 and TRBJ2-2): EADIYQTPRYLVIGTGKKITLECSQTMGHDKMYWYQQDPGMELHLIHYSYGVNSTEKGDLSSESTVSRIRTEHFPLTLESARPSHTSQYLCASSPNIGGAGELFFGEGSRLTVL.

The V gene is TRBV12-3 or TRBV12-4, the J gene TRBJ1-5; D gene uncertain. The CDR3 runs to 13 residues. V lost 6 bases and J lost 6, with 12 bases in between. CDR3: CASSQSQGQPQHF. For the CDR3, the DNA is TGTGCCAGCAGCCAAAGTCAAGGTCAGCCCCAGCATTTT.